This T cell receptor (beta chain) comes out of a study of T cells after yellow fever vaccination. Looking at the study overall: SMART-Seq v4 Ultra Low Input served to prepare low-cell-number fractions. Findings and limits, study-wide: The secondary response was weaker but peaked faster, day 5 versus 15.

From the 5' RACE reads, TCRdb called clonotypes with MiXCR, one entry per CDR3 protein. The sample yields about 350,000 distinct CDR3 sequences, approximately 13% seen once. This clonotype was detected only a few times. Its antigen remains unidentified. The material was CD4+ T cells sorted from PBMCs, obtained 15 days after the yellow fever booster vaccination. The receptor comes from a man aged 18 to 30 who received the YFV17D yellow fever vaccine.

CDR3 bases: TGTGCCACCAGTGATCCCGACAGTCGAGATACGCAGTATTTT. Protein: CATSDPDSRDTQYF. This rearrangement joins TRBV24-1 to TRBJ2-3; a weak D match, TRBD1 (5 bases). CDR3 size: 14 residues. CDR1 and CDR2 from the germline V gene are KGHDR and SFDVKD. V lost 3 bases, J lost 5 bases, and 11 bases lay in between.